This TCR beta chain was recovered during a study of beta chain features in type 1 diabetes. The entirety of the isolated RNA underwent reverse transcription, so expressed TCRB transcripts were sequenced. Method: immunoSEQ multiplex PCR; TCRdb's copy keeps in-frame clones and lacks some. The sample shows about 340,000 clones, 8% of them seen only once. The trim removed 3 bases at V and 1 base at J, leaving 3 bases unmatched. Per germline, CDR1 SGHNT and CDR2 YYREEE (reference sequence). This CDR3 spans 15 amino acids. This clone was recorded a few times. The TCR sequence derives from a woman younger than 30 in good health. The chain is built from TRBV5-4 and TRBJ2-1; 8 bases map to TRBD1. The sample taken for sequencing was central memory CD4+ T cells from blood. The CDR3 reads CASSSGGGSYNEQFF. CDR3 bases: TGTGCCAGCAGCTCAGGGGGCGGATCCTACAATGAGCAGTTCTTC.